This T cell receptor (beta chain) was identified during a study of T cells in Graves' hyperthyroidism and ophthalmopathy. The CDR3 has 14 residues. V was pared by 5 bases and J by 2 bases, with 13 bases between. In germline, CDR1 is SGHRS, CDR2 YFSETQ. RNA transcripts provided the source from which TCR beta CDR3 regions were amplified. Using the HTBI primer set, a first-round RT-PCR was run on the TCR CDR3. TCRdb called the multiplex PCR reads again in MiXCR, with one record for every CDR3 protein. The profile covers about 540,000 distinct CDR3 sequences, with around 46% appearing a single time and around 7.7% taken by the ten largest. Comment on this clonotype: Its antigen is not known.

Study results and caveats: The authors' 13 V-J model separated ophthalmopathy from stable hyperthyroidism. Researchers found most expanded thyroid clonotypes above 0.001 in blood as well.

Over 18 months, lack of ophthalmopathy progression marked Graves' hyperthyroidism as stable. Diagnoses rested on clinical symptoms, serum thyroxine and TRAb, thyroid ultrasound and orbital computed tomography. This clonotype originated in a woman between 18 and 29 years old with Graves' hyperthyroidism. The chain links TRBV5-1 to TRBJ2-5; perhaps D is TRBD1 or TRBD2 (5 bases each). The sample taken for sequencing was peripheral blood or thyroid tissue (not recorded which). This CDR3 is CASRSGTTQETQYF. The CDR3 DNA reads as TGCGCCAGCAGATCCGGGACCACACAAGAGACCCAGTACTTC.